This T cell receptor (beta chain) was captured by sequencing in a study of Tregs in tolerant kidney transplant recipients. Findings and limits, study-wide: Tolerant patients' donor-specific Tregs expanded beyond overall Tregs, suggesting antigen-driven growth. Expanding Tregs on activated donor B cells appeared to best identify donor-specific TCRbeta clones. Biological reproducibility was not directly addressed, but technical replication error appeared minimal.

As for this clone: The antigen remains undetermined.

Sequenced by immunoSEQ multiplex PCR; TCRdb stores in-frame clones only, minus some. This table holds about 81,000 clones, about 91% found once. Recipients received nonmyeloablative bone marrow transplants from related graft donors, with transient mixed chimerism. CDR3 length: 14 residues. V lost 6 bases, J lost 2 bases, and 6 bases stayed unmatched. The germline gives CDR1 SQVTM, CDR2 ANQGSEA. The genes are TRBV29-1 and TRBJ2-3; TRBD2 matches 9 bases. This sequence was found in a human patient who received a combined kidney and bone marrow transplant. The graft donor may account for some of the T cells. The sample was CD4+ T cells from blood (PBMCs), taken 24 months after the transplant. The CDR3 DNA is TGCAGCGTCCGGCGGGGGGGCGCCACAGATACGCAGTATTTT. Its translation is CSVRRGGATDTQYF.